This T cell receptor (beta chain) was retrieved from a study of cytomegalovirus exposure and HLA in healthy donors. Study-wide results and limits: In an earlier analysis, productive rearrangement rates for most beta V segments clustered near 87% or 30%. In all likelihood, a cluster of highly shared sequence variants was a sequencing artifact. Later on, a genetic analysis was performed. It linked a missense variant in DCLRE1C with V- and J-gene trimming of TCR beta.

About this clone: No antigen is known for it.

CDR1 is SNHLY, CDR2 FYNNEI, per germline. CDR3 length: 13 amino acids. J lost 8 bases, V lost 5 bases, and 5 bases had no gene match. Primers for the PCR totalled 60 Vbeta and 13 Jbeta. Generated by immunoSEQ multiplex PCR, the TCRdb table keeps only in-frame clones and is missing some. The sample has tens of thousands of clones, around 78% seen once. The V call is TRBV2, the J call TRBJ1-2; 10 nucleotides match TRBD1. This clonotype was obtained from a man between 18 and 35 years old in good health and CMV-seropositive. The sample taken for sequencing was PBMCs. CDR3 sequence: CASSPDRGQGYTF. The DNA for the CDR3 is TGTGCCAGCAGTCCTGACAGGGGGCAAGGCTACACCTTC.